The rows below give T cell receptor beta chains drawn from one sample of a study of cytomegalovirus exposure and HLA in healthy donors. Here immunoSEQ multiplex PCR was the method, and the copy in TCRdb shows in-frame clones only, minus some. The sample holds about 180,000 clones, 60% to 85% seen once. Sequenced input: PBMCs. These receptors all come from a man aged 40-49 years in good health and CMV-seronegative. Both conserved end residues are part of each CDR3. Each record gives: J gene, V gene, D gene, clone size, CDR3 protein, CDR3 DNA. A D gene is named only where the DNA matches it firmly. Not all rows give a size; the values are once, few, many and, for expanded clones, a class.

>TRBJ1-1|TRBV4-3|TRBD1|few
CASSQGQGAHTEAFF
TGCGCCAGCAGCCAGGGACAGGGGGCGCACACTGAAGCTTTCTTT
>TRBJ1-2|TRBV10-3|NA|NA
CAISESSGQFLGYTF
TGTGCCATCAGTGAGTCGTCAGGGCAGTTTTTGGGCTACACCTTC
>TRBJ2-1|TRBV13|TRBD2|NA
CASSPRTRAHEQFF
TGTGCCAGCAGCCCGAGGACTAGAGCTCATGAGCAGTTCTTC
>TRBJ2-4|TRBV19|TRBD1|few
CATSNRDRDIQYF
TGTGCCACCTCTAACCGGGACAGGGACATTCAGTACTTC
>TRBJ2-7|TRBV5-1|TRBD1|NA
CASSGQGLYEQYF
TGCGCCAGCAGCGGACAGGGTTTGTACGAGCAGTACTTC
>TRBJ1-1|TRBV27|NA|NA
CASSLSTGWGAEAFF
TGTGCCAGCAGTTTATCCACGGGGTGGGGGGCTGAAGCTTTCTTT
>TRBJ2-7|TRBV5-6|NA|NA
CASSFPSAYEQYF
TGTGCCAGCAGCTTCCCTAGCGCTTACGAGCAGTACTTC
>TRBJ1-1|TRBV10-3|NA|NA
CAISFGENTEAFF
TGTGCCATCAGTTTTGGAGAGAACACTGAAGCTTTCTTT
>TRBJ1-3|TRBV9|NA|NA
CASSVGGPGNTIYF
TGTGCCAGCAGCGTAGGCGGGCCTGGAAACACCATATATTTT
>TRBJ2-5|TRBV5-4|NA|NA
CASSLKTDQETQYF
TGTGCCAGCAGCTTAAAGACAGACCAAGAGACCCAGTACTTC
>TRBJ2-7|TRBV30|TRBD1|NA
CAWAGGGYEQYF
TGTGCCTGGGCAGGGGGCGGCTACGAGCAGTACTTC
>TRBJ1-1|TRBV20-1|NA|NA
CSARENTEAFF
TGCAGTGCTCGGGAAAACACTGAAGCTTTCTTT
>TRBJ1-5|TRBV18|NA|NA
CASSTSPGGNFNQPQHF
TGTGCCAGCTCAACGTCTCCGGGGGGTAATTTCAATCAGCCCCAGCATTTT
>TRBJ2-6|TRBV9|NA|few
CASSDYSGANVLTF
TGTGCCAGCAGCGACTACTCTGGGGCCAACGTCCTGACTTTC